The rows below give T cell receptor beta chains drawn from one sample of a study of identical twins. TCRdb passed the 5' RACE reads through MiXCR, listing each CDR3 protein once. The sample lists 250,000 or so distinct CDR3 sequences, approximately 7% occurring once. Another study also made use of these data, one on yellow fever vaccine responses in identical twins.

Input material: memory (CD45RO+) T cells sorted from blood. These receptors were collected from a woman between 18 and 30 years old in good health. Each CDR3 is given with its conserved first and last residue. The order of the fields is D gene, V gene, J gene, CDR3 protein. The D gene is left open where the match is weak.

NA	TRBV24-1	TRBJ2-3	CATSEGFSTDTQYF
TRBD2	TRBV18	TRBJ2-1	CASSPASGSYNEQFF
NA	TRBV4-1	TRBJ1-1	CASSPRAVLSAHTEAFF
NA	TRBV5-6	TRBJ2-1	CASSSSSEQFF
NA	TRBV14	TRBJ2-5	CASSQDTWTLGGTQYF
TRBD1	TRBV9	TRBJ1-1	CASSPGQYTEAFF
NA	TRBV28	TRBJ2-5	CASNVGQETQYF
NA	TRBV5-1	TRBJ2-3	CASSSVSTDTQYF
NA	TRBV12-3/TRBV12-4	TRBJ1-2	CASSSSVPTYGYTF
NA	TRBV6-1	TRBJ1-5	CASSERNSLNQPQHF
TRBD1	TRBV10-3	TRBJ1-6	CAISELRDSTYNSPLHF
TRBD2	TRBV4-1	TRBJ2-1	CASSQDPSGSSYNEQFF
NA	TRBV29-1	TRBJ2-4	CSVEEKTAYPQYF
TRBD1	TRBV5-1	TRBJ2-3	CASRPWDRATDTQYF
NA	TRBV11-2	TRBJ1-6	CASSLGPDRDNSPLHF
NA	TRBV7-2	TRBJ1-5	CASSLQAANRDQPQHF
TRBD1	TRBV29-1	TRBJ1-1	CSVGTGVNTEAFF
NA	TRBV24-1	TRBJ2-1	CATSEIGGSRDNNEQFF
NA	TRBV6-5	TRBJ2-7	CASSSRQTYEQYF
TRBD2	TRBV6-2/TRBV6-3	TRBJ2-7	CASSLGTSGRISYEQYF
TRBD1	TRBV3-1	TRBJ2-1	CASSQGQGGFNEQFF